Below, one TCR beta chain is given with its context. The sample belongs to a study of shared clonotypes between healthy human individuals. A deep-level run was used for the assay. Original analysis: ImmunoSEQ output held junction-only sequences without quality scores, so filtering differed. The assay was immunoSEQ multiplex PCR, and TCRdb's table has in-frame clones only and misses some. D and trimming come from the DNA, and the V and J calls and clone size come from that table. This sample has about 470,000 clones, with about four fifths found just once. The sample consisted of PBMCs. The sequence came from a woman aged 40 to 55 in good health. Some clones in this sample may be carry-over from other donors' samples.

In nucleotides, the CDR3 is TGTGCCACCAGCGTCGACAGGGGATGGGATTCACCCCTCCACTTT. Protein product: CATSVDRGWDSPLHF. The chain has TRBV15 and TRBJ1-6, with 8 bases fitting TRBD1. The V segment lost 5 bases and the J segment 8 bases; nucleotides outside the gene matches: 8. The CDR3 loop spans 15 amino acids. The germline V gene encodes CDR1 LNHNV and CDR2 YYDKDF (reference sequence).